The sequence of this T cell receptor beta chain was determined in a study of blood T cell repertoires in COVID-19. Study in general: COVID-19 samples from acute and convalescent phases originated in the United States, Italy and Spain. The analysed material was cDNA or gDNA that came from T cells, B-cell-depleted T cells, or PBMCs.

Losses at the gene ends were 3 bases for V and 6 bases for J; bases not matched to a gene: 9. Germline V CDR1 and CDR2: MDHEN, SYDVKM. The CDR3 covers 15 residues. Per the original methods: For nucleated cells, counts were estimated from reference gene primer amplification. Method: immunoSEQ multiplex PCR; TCRdb's copy keeps in-frame clones and lacks some. V, J and clone size reflect that table, while D and trimming were determined from the DNA. The profile shows tens of thousands of clones, about 90% of them singletons. The sequence was obtained from a man between 65 and 80 years old with acute or convalescent COVID-19. This chain uses TRBV28 with TRBJ2-7, with 9 bases matching TRBD2. Sequences were obtained from peripheral blood. The CDR3 region has the DNA TGTGCCAGCAGTTTCGGTAGCGGGAGTGCTGCCGAGCAGTACTTC. Translated: CASSFGSGSAAEQYF.